Here is one TCR beta chain with its context. Primers used in a second PCR of roughly 6 to 11 cycles were a sample-barcoded 5' primer and a J-beta primer mix. TCRdb reprocessed the 5' RACE reads via MiXCR and lists one record per CDR3 protein. The sample contains 980,000 or so distinct CDR3 sequences, around 46% of which appear only once. The sample comes from a study of blood T cells in healthy people across ages. Germline V gives CDR1 SGDLS, CDR2 YYNGEE. The CDR3 consists of 15 residues. The V end was cut by 1 base, the J end by 4 bases, with 14 bases between. A minimum of 6 micrograms of total RNA was extracted per sample.

The specimen sequenced was blood. The receptor was derived from a man aged 25-45 years in good health. The chain combines TRBV9 with TRBJ2-5; perhaps TRBD1 as D (6 bases). CDR3 bases: TGTGCCAGCAGCGTATCCAGGGGATATTCAGAGACCCAGTACTTC. Translated: CASSVSRGYSETQYF.